This TCR beta chain comes out of a study of T cells in Graves' hyperthyroidism and ophthalmopathy. The hyperthyroidism patients had all been newly diagnosed, and their disease duration was under 2 months. Their ages ranged from 18 to 65 years. The CDR3 covers 13 residues. Trimming pared 6 bases from V and 4 bases from J, leaving 12 bases between. From germline, CDR1 is MNHNS and CDR2 SASEGT. Regions amplified from RNA transcripts were the TCR beta CDR3 regions. HTBI primers were employed in a first-round RT-PCR of the TCR CDR3. MiXCR was run by TCRdb on the multiplex PCR reads, yielding one entry per CDR3 protein. The sample shows roughly 570,000 distinct CDR3 sequences, about a sixth of them seen only once.

This clonotype was obtained from a woman in her twenties or thirties with Graves' hyperthyroidism. The chain couples TRBV6-1 to TRBJ1-1, with D hard to call. Sequencing was done on a sample of blood. The CDR3 DNA reads as TGTGCCAGCAGCCTACTCCGGGCCACTGAAGCTTTCTTT. Amino acids: CASSLLRATEAFF.